The sequence of this T cell receptor beta chain was determined in a study of cytomegalovirus exposure and HLA in healthy donors. The PCR contained 60 Vbeta and 13 Jbeta primers. This table comes from immunoSEQ multiplex PCR, and its TCRdb copy is limited to in-frame clones, with some not included. The sample lists fewer than 200,000 clones, nearly 80% occurring once. This CDR3 spans 11 amino acids. Trimming took off 8 bases at V and 5 bases at J, with 12 bases between the two ends. Per germline, CDR1 SQVTM and CDR2 ANQGSEA. V usage is TRBV29-1 and J usage is TRBJ2-5; D is possibly TRBD1 (5 bases). The sample was PBMCs. The sequence derives from a man between 18 and 35 years old in good health and CMV-seropositive. CDR3: CSTRQQETQYF. CDR3 DNA: TGCAGCACGAGACAGCAGGAGACCCAGTACTTC. Based on the CDR3 plus reference TRBV29-1 and TRBJ2-5, the full variable domain is SAVISQKPSRDICQRGTSLTIQCQVDSQVTMMFWYRQQPGQSLTLIATANQGSEATYESGFVIDKFPISRPNLTFSTLTVSNMSPEDSSIYLCSTRQQETQYFGPGTRLLVL.